This entry lists 10 T cell receptor beta chains sequenced from one sample in a study of cytomegalovirus exposure and HLA in healthy donors. The study ran its PCR with 60 Vbeta and 13 Jbeta primers. The protocol was immunoSEQ multiplex PCR, while the TCRdb copy is restricted to in-frame clones and leaves out a portion. This sample has roughly 120,000 clones, with 77% found just once. Sequenced: PBMCs. These receptors were taken from a human donor in good health.

V and J are TRBV30 and TRBJ2-3; no reliable D call. This CDR3 contains 15 residues. The germline CDR1 and CDR2 sequences are GTSNPN and SVGIG (reference sequence). The V gene lost 3 bases and the J gene lost 0 bases, with 13 bases spanning the gap. The CDR3 bases are TGTGCCTGGAGCTTAGCTGAGACTAGCACAGATACGCAGTATTTT. Its translation: CAWSLAETSTDTQYF.

This clone occurred a few times. The chain combines TRBV9 with TRBJ1-2; 10 nucleotides agree with TRBD1. V was clipped by 0 bases and J by 5 bases; unmatched bases: 4. Germline V CDR1 and CDR2: SGDLS, YYNGEE. The CDR3 has 15 amino acids. The CDR3 DNA follows: TGTGCCAGCAGCGTAGGAGGGACAGGGGATTATGGCTACACCTTC. Residues: CASSVGGTGDYGYTF.

The chain uses TRBV7-9 and TRBJ1-1; D is perhaps TRBD1 (5 bases). Trimming stripped 5 bases from V and 1 base from J, with 11 bases between. The germline gives CDR1 SEHNR, CDR2 FQNEAQ (reference sequence). The CDR3 contains 14 residues. The CDR3 DNA follows: TGTGCCAGCAGCATCTCGGGGGGGAACACTGAAGCTTTCTTT. Its protein is CASSISGGNTEAFF.

This clone came up a few times. The CDR3 DNA follows: TGTGCCAGCAGTCTACCGACTAGCGGGAGTTTAGATGAGCAGTTCTTC. Residues: CASSLPTSGSLDEQFF. The J gene is TRBJ2-1, the V gene TRBV28; 12 nucleotides match TRBD2. The CDR3 extends over 16 amino acids. Trimming removed 5 bases from V and 8 bases from J; junction bases left unmatched: 10. Per the germline V gene, CDR1 is MDHEN and CDR2 is SYDVKM.

The V call is TRBV6-5, the J call TRBJ2-5; TRBD1 might be the D (6 bases). V dropped 8 bases and J dropped 1 base, with 8 bases sitting between them. CDR3 length: 12 residues. Germline V CDR1 and CDR2: MNHEY, SVGAGI. The CDR3 sequence is CASQGSQETQYF. The CDR3 DNA follows: TGTGCCAGCCAGGGGTCCCAAGAGACCCAGTACTTC.

This clone has a single count. The gene calls are TRBV19 and TRBJ1-1; 7 bases fit TRBD1. From germline, CDR1 is LNHDA and CDR2 SQIVND (reference sequence). With V trimmed by 5 bases and J by 4 bases, 10 bases remained unmatched. The CDR3 covers 15 residues. CDR3: CASSQFTGVGTEAFF. CDR3 coding DNA: TGTGCCAGTAGTCAATTCACAGGGGTGGGCACTGAAGCTTTCTTT. Using reference TRBV19 and TRBJ1-1 for the parts outside the CDR3, the full variable domain is DGGITQSPKYLFRKEGQNVTLSCEQNLNHDAMYWYRQDPGQGLRLIYYSQIVNDFQKGDIAEGYSVSREKKESFPLTVTSAQKNPTAFYLCASSQFTGVGTEAFFGQGTRLTVV.

This chain connects TRBV9 to TRBJ2-7; possibly TRBD1 for D (5 bases). The CDR3 totals 13 residues. Germline CDR1 and CDR2: SGDLS and YYNGEE. Trimming shortened V by 0 bases and J by 7 bases, and 11 bases separated the two germline ends. The CDR3 spells CASSVDQGREQYF. The CDR3 nucleotides read TGTGCCAGCAGCGTAGATCAGGGTCGGGAGCAGTACTTC.

The chain recombines TRBV5-6 with TRBJ2-7, with 10 bases matching TRBD1. The CDR3 is made up of 13 amino acids. CDR1 is SGHDT, CDR2 YYEEEE, per germline. Trimming removed 3 bases from V and 5 bases from J; junction bases left unmatched: 2. The CDR3 protein is CASSWTGGNEQYF. The CDR3 DNA follows: TGTGCCAGCAGCTGGACAGGGGGTAACGAGCAGTACTTC.

In nucleotides, the CDR3 is TGTGCCAGCAGCTTAGTGGGACAGGGCTACGAGCAGTACTTC. Encoded protein: CASSLVGQGYEQYF. V is TRBV7-2 and J is TRBJ2-7; TRBD1 agrees at 9 bases. This CDR3 is 14 amino acids long. Germline lookup yields CDR1 SGHTA and CDR2 FQGNSA. The V gene end was trimmed by 1 base and the J gene end by 3 bases; junction bases not matched to a gene: 1.

The CDR3 sequence is CASIRGGAYGYTF. The CDR3 DNA sequence: TGTGCCAGCATCCGAGGGGGGGCTTATGGCTACACCTTC. This chain joins TRBV2 and TRBJ1-2; tentatively, D is TRBD1 (6 bases). V shed 7 bases and J shed 5 bases, with 14 bases lying between them. Germline loops: CDR1 SNHLY, CDR2 FYNNEI. The CDR3 is 13 residues long.